These T cell receptor beta chains were read from a single sample in a study of blood T cell repertoires in COVID-19. Sequenced by immunoSEQ multiplex PCR; TCRdb stores in-frame clones only, minus some. The sample yields approximately 350,000 clones, 88% seen once. Sequenced sample: peripheral blood. These receptors originate from a woman aged 70-85 years with COVID-19, enrolled during active disease. CDR3s include the opening cysteine and the closing phenylalanine or tryptophan. Each record gives: CDR3 protein, CDR3 DNA, D gene, clone size, V gene, J gene. A D gene is named only where the DNA matches it firmly. For some rows the clone size is stated as once, few or many, or as a class when expanded; others skip it.

cdr3_aa: CASSQRLAGFYNEQFF
cdr3_nt: TGTGCCAGCAGCCAAAGACTAGCGGGGTTCTACAATGAGCAGTTCTTC
d_call: TRBD2
clone_size: NA
v_call: TRBV3-1/TRBV3-2
j_call: TRBJ2-1

cdr3_aa: CASSLGIGEQYF
cdr3_nt: TGCGCCAGCAGCTTGGGGATCGGGGAGCAGTACTTC
d_call: NA
clone_size: NA
v_call: TRBV5-1
j_call: TRBJ2-7

cdr3_aa: CASSQAWHEQYF
cdr3_nt: TGTGCCAGCAGCCAAGCGTGGCACGAGCAGTACTTC
d_call: NA
clone_size: NA
v_call: TRBV3-1/TRBV3-2
j_call: TRBJ2-7

cdr3_aa: CASSLSPGQGYGYTF
cdr3_nt: TGTGCCAGCAGTCTTAGCCCGGGACAGGGGTATGGCTACACCTTC
d_call: TRBD1
clone_size: NA
v_call: TRBV2
j_call: TRBJ1-2

cdr3_aa: CASIPKGGPDTQYF
cdr3_nt: TGTGCCAGCATTCCCAAGGGAGGCCCAGATACGCAGTATTTT
d_call: NA
clone_size: NA
v_call: TRBV6-5
j_call: TRBJ2-3

cdr3_aa: CASSLYSLLDSPLHF
cdr3_nt: TGTGCCAGCAGTTTGTACAGCTTGTTGGATTCACCCCTCCACTTT
d_call: NA
clone_size: NA
v_call: TRBV6-2/TRBV6-3
j_call: TRBJ1-6

cdr3_aa: CASSPPMVALAQEQFF
cdr3_nt: TGTGCCAGCTCACCACCGATGGTAGCTTTAGCTCAGGAGCAGTTCTTC
d_call: NA
clone_size: NA
v_call: TRBV18
j_call: TRBJ2-1

cdr3_aa: CASSFLTEAFF
cdr3_nt: TGTGCCAGCAGCTTTCTCACTGAAGCTTTCTTT
d_call: NA
clone_size: NA
v_call: TRBV7-2
j_call: TRBJ1-1

cdr3_aa: CASSLRTGGYEQFF
cdr3_nt: TGTGCCAGCAGTTTACGGACAGGGGGCTATGAGCAGTTCTTC
d_call: TRBD1
clone_size: NA
v_call: TRBV27
j_call: TRBJ2-1

cdr3_aa: CASSQTRGGSTDTQYF
cdr3_nt: TGTGCCAGCAGCCAAACCCGCGGGGGGAGCACAGATACGCAGTATTTT
d_call: TRBD2
clone_size: NA
v_call: TRBV3-1/TRBV3-2
j_call: TRBJ2-3

cdr3_aa: CATRTSGGYEQYF
cdr3_nt: TGTGCCACCCGGACTAGCGGGGGGTACGAGCAGTACTTC
d_call: TRBD2
clone_size: once
v_call: TRBV6-5
j_call: TRBJ2-7

cdr3_aa: CASSHLPSVTEAFF
cdr3_nt: TGTGCCAGCAGCCACCTCCCATCGGTCACTGAAGCTTTCTTT
d_call: NA
clone_size: NA
v_call: TRBV14
j_call: TRBJ1-1

cdr3_aa: CASNSPNQPQHF
cdr3_nt: TGTGCCAGCAACAGTCCGAATCAGCCCCAGCATTTT
d_call: NA
clone_size: NA
v_call: TRBV6-5
j_call: TRBJ1-5

cdr3_aa: CATSGPSGGAGEQFF
cdr3_nt: TGTGCCACCAGTGGACCTAGCGGGGGGGCAGGTGAGCAGTTCTTC
d_call: TRBD2
clone_size: NA
v_call: TRBV24-1
j_call: TRBJ2-1

cdr3_aa: CASSSATDRVSQYF
cdr3_nt: TGTGCCAGCAGCTCAGCTACGGACAGGGTTTCGCAGTATTTT
d_call: TRBD1
clone_size: NA
v_call: TRBV11-2
j_call: TRBJ2-3

cdr3_aa: CASCPTGARVNTEAFF
cdr3_nt: TGTGCCAGCTGCCCAACAGGGGCGCGAGTGAACACTGAAGCTTTCTTT
d_call: TRBD1
clone_size: NA
v_call: TRBV3-1/TRBV3-2
j_call: TRBJ1-1

cdr3_aa: CASKAGRWETNEKLFF
cdr3_nt: TGCGCCAGCAAGGCAGGGAGGTGGGAAACTAATGAAAAACTGTTTTTT
d_call: NA
clone_size: NA
v_call: TRBV5-1
j_call: TRBJ1-4

cdr3_aa: CASSLEQGNEQFF
cdr3_nt: TGTGCCAGCAGCTTAGAACAGGGGAATGAGCAGTTCTTC
d_call: TRBD1
clone_size: NA
v_call: TRBV11-2
j_call: TRBJ2-1

cdr3_aa: CATSDRTGTGDGYTF
cdr3_nt: TGTGCCACCAGTGATAGAACCGGGACAGGGGATGGCTACACCTTC
d_call: TRBD1
clone_size: NA
v_call: TRBV24-1
j_call: TRBJ1-2

cdr3_aa: CASSLAGAFYNEQFF
cdr3_nt: TGTGCCAGCAGCTTAGCGGGGGCTTTTTACAATGAGCAGTTCTTC
d_call: TRBD2
clone_size: NA
v_call: TRBV5-4
j_call: TRBJ2-1

cdr3_aa: CSARGPSGGNTIYF
cdr3_nt: TGCAGCGCCCGAGGCCCCTCGGGGGGAAACACCATATATTTT
d_call: NA
clone_size: NA
v_call: TRBV29-1
j_call: TRBJ1-3

cdr3_aa: CASSFFPTDRNTEAFF
cdr3_nt: TGTGCCAGCAGTTTCTTTCCCACCGACAGAAACACTGAAGCTTTCTTT
d_call: NA
clone_size: NA
v_call: TRBV27
j_call: TRBJ1-1

cdr3_aa: CASSPLGQGIGEQYF
cdr3_nt: TGTGCCAGCAGTCCACTGGGACAGGGGATAGGGGAGCAGTACTTC
d_call: TRBD1
clone_size: NA
v_call: TRBV28
j_call: TRBJ2-7

cdr3_aa: CAWTPGRGAGKEQYF
cdr3_nt: TGTGCCTGGACTCCTGGTCGGGGGGCGGGTAAAGAGCAGTACTTC
d_call: NA
clone_size: NA
v_call: TRBV30
j_call: TRBJ2-7

cdr3_aa: CASSQAPGSEAFF
cdr3_nt: TGTGCCAGCAGCCAAGCACCAGGGTCTGAAGCTTTCTTT
d_call: NA
clone_size: NA
v_call: TRBV4-2
j_call: TRBJ1-1

cdr3_aa: CSVRDRDSGANVLTF
cdr3_nt: TGCAGCGTTAGGGACAGAGACTCTGGGGCCAACGTCCTGACTTTC
d_call: TRBD1
clone_size: few
v_call: TRBV29-1
j_call: TRBJ2-6

cdr3_aa: CASSFGGADTQYF
cdr3_nt: TGCGCCAGCAGCTTCGGGGGGGCGGATACGCAGTATTTT
d_call: TRBD2
clone_size: NA
v_call: TRBV10-1
j_call: TRBJ2-3

cdr3_aa: CASSSQGWMNTEAFF
cdr3_nt: TGTGCCAGCAGCTCTCAGGGGTGGATGAACACTGAAGCTTTCTTT
d_call: NA
clone_size: NA
v_call: TRBV11-2
j_call: TRBJ1-1

cdr3_aa: CASSLRFWRGYNEQFF
cdr3_nt: TGTGCCAGCAGTTTACGGTTCTGGCGGGGGTACAATGAGCAGTTCTTC
d_call: TRBD2
clone_size: NA
v_call: TRBV28
j_call: TRBJ2-1

cdr3_aa: CASRESELARTRNTGELFF
cdr3_nt: TGCGCCAGCAGGGAGTCGGAGCTAGCGAGAACCCGGAACACCGGGGAGCTGTTTTTT
d_call: NA
clone_size: NA
v_call: TRBV5-1
j_call: TRBJ2-2

cdr3_aa: CASSVDPVTFSYEQYF
cdr3_nt: TGTGCCAGCAGCGTAGACCCGGTTACGTTCTCCTACGAGCAGTACTTC
d_call: NA
clone_size: NA
v_call: TRBV9
j_call: TRBJ2-7

cdr3_aa: CASQPGGNYGYTF
cdr3_nt: TGCGCCAGCCAACCAGGGGGCAACTATGGCTACACCTTC
d_call: TRBD1
clone_size: NA
v_call: TRBV5-1
j_call: TRBJ1-2

cdr3_aa: CASSAWEGSFEQYF
cdr3_nt: TGTGCCAGCAGTGCCTGGGAGGGAAGCTTCGAGCAGTACTTC
d_call: TRBD2
clone_size: NA
v_call: TRBV28
j_call: TRBJ2-7

cdr3_aa: CASSEAGAMGNEQFF
cdr3_nt: TGTGCCAGCAGTGAAGCAGGGGCGATGGGCAATGAGCAGTTCTTC
d_call: NA
clone_size: NA
v_call: TRBV25-1
j_call: TRBJ2-1

cdr3_aa: CASSPGTGIRGYTF
cdr3_nt: TGTGCCAGCAGTCCCGGGACAGGGATACGTGGCTACACCTTC
d_call: TRBD1
clone_size: NA
v_call: TRBV6-5
j_call: TRBJ1-2

cdr3_aa: CASSQTASSYEQYF
cdr3_nt: TGTGCCAGCAGCCAGACTGCGTCCTCCTACGAGCAGTACTTC
d_call: NA
clone_size: NA
v_call: TRBV6-5
j_call: TRBJ2-7

cdr3_aa: CASKEVAVSTDTQYF
cdr3_nt: TGTGCCAGCAAGGAGGTAGCGGTCAGCACAGATACGCAGTATTTT
d_call: NA
clone_size: NA
v_call: TRBV2
j_call: TRBJ2-3

cdr3_aa: CASSENPGTLYNEQFF
cdr3_nt: TGTGCCAGCAGTGAGAATCCCGGGACACTATACAATGAGCAGTTCTTC
d_call: NA
clone_size: NA
v_call: TRBV2
j_call: TRBJ2-1

cdr3_aa: CASSGGGKRYEQYF
cdr3_nt: TGTGCCAGCAGCGGAGGCGGGAAAAGATACGAGCAGTACTTC
d_call: NA
clone_size: NA
v_call: TRBV11-2
j_call: TRBJ2-7

cdr3_aa: CASSQGLGTDYGYTF
cdr3_nt: TGCGCCAGCAGCCAAGGATTAGGGACTGATTATGGCTACACCTTC
d_call: NA
clone_size: NA
v_call: TRBV4-3
j_call: TRBJ1-2

cdr3_aa: CASSLEQGRETQYF
cdr3_nt: TGTGCCAGCAGCTTAGAACAGGGACGGGAGACCCAGTACTTC
d_call: NA
clone_size: NA
v_call: TRBV7-2
j_call: TRBJ2-5

cdr3_aa: CASSDGQPHEAFF
cdr3_nt: TGTGCCAGCAGTGATGGACAGCCACATGAAGCTTTCTTT
d_call: NA
clone_size: once
v_call: TRBV6-6
j_call: TRBJ1-1

cdr3_aa: CASSDTSGVNEQFF
cdr3_nt: TGTGCCAGCAGTGATACTAGCGGGGTCAATGAGCAGTTCTTC
d_call: TRBD2
clone_size: NA
v_call: TRBV6-1
j_call: TRBJ2-1

cdr3_aa: CATLTPRYTEAFF
cdr3_nt: TGTGCCACCCTAACCCCCCGGTACACTGAAGCTTTCTTT
d_call: NA
clone_size: NA
v_call: TRBV7-9
j_call: TRBJ1-1

cdr3_aa: CAWTLGGSSTDTQYF
cdr3_nt: TGTGCCTGGACTCTCGGGGGATCTAGCACAGATACGCAGTATTTT
d_call: NA
clone_size: NA
v_call: TRBV30
j_call: TRBJ2-3

cdr3_aa: CASSLETGVYGYTF
cdr3_nt: TGCGCCAGCAGCTTGGAGACAGGGGTCTATGGCTACACCTTC
d_call: TRBD1
clone_size: NA
v_call: TRBV5-1
j_call: TRBJ1-2

cdr3_aa: CASSQDIARGEYGYTF
cdr3_nt: TGCGCCAGCAGCCAAGATATCGCCAGGGGGGAGTATGGCTACACCTTC
d_call: TRBD1
clone_size: NA
v_call: TRBV4-3
j_call: TRBJ1-2

cdr3_aa: CASSSQAYNEQFF
cdr3_nt: TGTGCCAGCAGCTCACAGGCTTACAATGAGCAGTTCTTC
d_call: NA
clone_size: once
v_call: TRBV7-2
j_call: TRBJ2-1

cdr3_aa: CASSVEESGLYYGYTF
cdr3_nt: TGTGCCAGCAGCGTAGAGGAGAGCGGTCTTTACTATGGCTACACCTTC
d_call: NA
clone_size: NA
v_call: TRBV9
j_call: TRBJ1-2

cdr3_aa: CASSSGGAKYNEQFF
cdr3_nt: TGTGCCAGCAGCTCGGGCGGGGCTAAGTACAATGAGCAGTTCTTC
d_call: NA
clone_size: NA
v_call: TRBV6-5
j_call: TRBJ2-1

cdr3_aa: CATSVSTGAGDTQYF
cdr3_nt: TGTGCCACCAGTGTCTCGACAGGGGCAGGGGATACGCAGTATTTT
d_call: TRBD1
clone_size: NA
v_call: TRBV24-1
j_call: TRBJ2-3

cdr3_aa: CASSLELGQPQHF
cdr3_nt: TGTGCCAGCAGCTTAGAACTAGGTCAGCCCCAGCATTTT
d_call: NA
clone_size: NA
v_call: TRBV11-2
j_call: TRBJ1-5

cdr3_aa: CATHRGGPYNEQFF
cdr3_nt: TGTGCCACCCATCGGGGGGGACCATACAATGAGCAGTTCTTC
d_call: TRBD2
clone_size: NA
v_call: TRBV19
j_call: TRBJ2-1